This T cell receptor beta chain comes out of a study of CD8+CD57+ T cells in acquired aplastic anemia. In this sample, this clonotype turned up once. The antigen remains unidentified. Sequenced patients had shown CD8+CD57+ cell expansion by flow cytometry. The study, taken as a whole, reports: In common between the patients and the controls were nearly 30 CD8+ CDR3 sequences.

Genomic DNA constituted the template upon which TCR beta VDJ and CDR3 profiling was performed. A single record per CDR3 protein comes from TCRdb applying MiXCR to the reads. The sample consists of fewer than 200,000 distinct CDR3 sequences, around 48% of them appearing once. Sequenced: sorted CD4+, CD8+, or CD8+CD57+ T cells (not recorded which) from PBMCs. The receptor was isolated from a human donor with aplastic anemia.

The CDR3 sequence is CATSRGVGNQPQYF. The CDR3, as DNA: TGTGCCACCAGCAGAGGAGTAGGCAATCAGCCCCAGTACTTC. The chain couples TRBV15 to TRBJ2-5, with unresolved D. Germline V gene sequence: CDR1 LNHNV, CDR2 YYDKDF (reference sequence). The CDR3 contains 14 residues. Trimming took 1 base from V and 9 from J, leaving 15 bases between them.